One and the same sample provided the 10 T cell receptor beta chains below, sequenced in a study of CD8 T cells in ankylosing spondylitis. Each CDR3 protein gets one entry after TCRdb re-called the 5' RACE reads with MiXCR. There are over 95,000 distinct CDR3 sequences in the sample; about 8.5% occur only once, and around a tenth lies in the top ten. The specimen was blood, either unsorted or a sorted T cell fraction (not recorded which). These receptors all stem from a male donor with ankylosing spondylitis or in good health (not recorded which).

This clonotype was observed a few times. This sequence joins TRBV5-1 and TRBJ2-1, with 9 nucleotides matching TRBD2. The CDR3 runs 14 residues. The J segment lost 6 bases and the V segment lost 1 base, leaving 2 bases of the junction unmatched. Per the germline V gene, CDR1 is SGHRS and CDR2 is YFSETQ. The CDR3 nucleotides read TGCGCCAGCAGCTTGAGCGGGAGGTCCAATGAGCAGTTCTTC. It encodes CASSLSGRSNEQFF.

About this clonotype itself: The junction and the germline gene differ at one end; a read error may be behind it. V usage is TRBV20-1 and J usage is TRBJ1-2; 9 bases line up with TRBD1. CDR3 length: 17 residues. From germline, CDR1 is DFQATT and CDR2 SNEGSKA (reference sequence). The CDR3: CCARPDRGLLYNYGYTF. The CDR3 nucleotides read TGCTGTGCTAGACCGGACAGGGGACTGCTCTACAACTATGGCTACACCTTC.

The table lists this clonotype with a few counts. This rearrangement joins TRBV7-8 to TRBJ2-2; D might be TRBD1 (5 bases). CDR3 length: 14 residues. Trimming shortened V by 5 bases and J by 5 bases, and 12 bases separated the two germline ends. Looked up from germline, CDR1 is SGHVS and CDR2 is FQNEAQ. The CDR3 bases are TGTGCCAGCAGCGTACGACAGAGAACCGGGGAGCTGTTTTTT. Translation: CASSVRQRTGELFF.

The sample holds many counts of this clonotype. V usage is TRBV19 and J usage is TRBJ1-1; D perhaps matches TRBD1 (5 bases). The ends were cut back, 4 bases at V and 5 bases at J, with 11 bases in the middle. The CDR3 length is 13 residues. The germline gives CDR1 LNHDA, CDR2 SQIVND (reference sequence). The CDR3 DNA is TGTGCCAGTAGTAGGCAGGGCGTAACTGAAGCTTTCTTT. This gives the protein CASSRQGVTEAFF. Full variable domain (missing parts from reference TRBV19 and TRBJ1-1): DGGITQSPKYLFRKEGQNVTLSCEQNLNHDAMYWYRQDPGQGLRLIYYSQIVNDFQKGDIAEGYSVSREKKESFPLTVTSAQKNPTAFYLCASSRQGVTEAFFGQGTRLTVV.

At least ten counts were recorded for this clonotype. The genes are TRBV7-3 and TRBJ2-3, with a weak D call TRBD1 (5 bases). The germline V gene has CDR1 SGHTA and CDR2 FQGTGA. This CDR3 comprises 14 residues. Trimming removed 5 bases at V and 2 bases at J, with 11 bases between. The DNA for the CDR3 is TGTGCCAGCAGCCCAGGACAACTCACAGATACGCAGTATTTT. Translated: CASSPGQLTDTQYF.

In its sample, this clonotype was seen once. This chain links TRBV19 with TRBJ1-1; D might be TRBD1 (6 bases). The germline gives CDR1 LNHDA, CDR2 SQIVND (reference sequence). V lost 0 bases, J lost 6 bases, and 14 bases lay in between. The CDR3 is made up of 15 amino acids. The CDR3 sequence is CASSIDTHGQSEAFF. The CDR3 DNA is TGTGCCAGTAGTATAGACACCCACGGACAGTCTGAAGCTTTCTTT. Together with reference TRBV19 and TRBJ1-1, the CDR3 gives the full variable domain: DGGITQSPKYLFRKEGQNVTLSCEQNLNHDAMYWYRQDPGQGLRLIYYSQIVNDFQKGDIAEGYSVSREKKESFPLTVTSAQKNPTAFYLCASSIDTHGQSEAFFGQGTRLTVV.

This clonotype was counted between two and nine times. The V call is TRBV7-2, the J call TRBJ1-2; 9 bases line up with TRBD1. Germline values: CDR1 SGHTA, CDR2 FQGNSA. Trimming took 5 bases from V and 8 from J; bases not matched to a gene: 12. This CDR3 spans 15 amino acids. DNA of the CDR3: TGTGCCAGCAGCCTCACCGGACAGGGGATTGTAGGCTACACCTTC. Translation gives CASSLTGQGIVGYTF.

This clonotype has at least ten counts. The chain joins TRBV12-3 or TRBV12-4 to TRBJ1-5; D call uncertain. CDR3 length: 15 amino acids. Trimming cost V 1 base and J 1 base, with 8 bases left between them. The CDR3 region is CASSLDTTSNQPQHF. The CDR3 region has the DNA TGTGCCAGCAGTTTAGACACCACGAGCAATCAGCCCCAGCATTTT.

This clonotype has a count of ten or more. The V and J genes are TRBV20-1 and TRBJ2-1, with 7 positions matching TRBD2. The junction had 5 bases not matched to a gene; V was cut back by 4 bases and J by 2 bases. Per the germline V gene, CDR1 is DFQATT and CDR2 is SNEGSKA (reference sequence). The CDR3 loop spans 14 amino acids. As DNA, the CDR3 is TGCAGTGCTAAGCTAGCGGTAACCTACAATGAGCAGTTCTTC. It specifies CSAKLAVTYNEQFF.

Many counts were recorded for this clonotype. This chain links TRBV20-1 with TRBJ1-5, with D hard to call. Trimming pared 3 bases from V and 4 bases from J, leaving 13 bases between. Germline V lookup: CDR1 DFQATT, CDR2 SNEGSKA (reference sequence). The CDR3 is 14 residues long. This CDR3 is CSASPTWRNQPQHF. The CDR3, as DNA: TGCAGTGCTAGTCCCACTTGGCGTAATCAGCCCCAGCATTTT.